Below, 9 T cell receptor beta chains from the same sample are listed, as sequenced in a study of blood T cell repertoires in COVID-19. TCRdb keeps only in-frame clones here, not all; method: immunoSEQ multiplex PCR. The data contain tens of thousands of clones, 70% to 90% of them singletons. The sequencing input was peripheral blood. The receptor set was obtained from a man in his sixties or seventies with acute or convalescent COVID-19.

Concerning this clone itself: This CDR3 is also generated by other DNA sequences in the sample. V usage is TRBV18 and J usage is TRBJ2-3, with TRBD2 matching 10 bases. The V gene's germline CDR1 is KGHSH and CDR2 LQKENI. This CDR3 spans 15 amino acids. V shed 3 bases, J shed 6 bases, and the junction held 6 bases outside the gene matches. The CDR3 loop is CASSPLAGGTDTQYF. The CDR3 DNA reads TGTGCCAGCTCACCGTTAGCGGGAGGAACGGATACGCAGTATTTT.

This clone occurred a few times. CDR3 nucleotides: TGTGCCAGCAGCCGAGGGGGGGTCTACGAGCAGTACTTC. This codes for CASSRGGVYEQYF. The chain is built from TRBV7-8 and TRBJ2-7; D may be TRBD2 (7 bases). The CDR3 has 13 residues. From germline, CDR1 is SGHVS and CDR2 FQNEAQ. The V and J ends lost 5 bases and 3 bases respectively, with 11 bases between them.

The chain uses TRBV18 and TRBJ2-1, with TRBD2 identical over 10 bases. V lost 3 bases, J lost 2 bases, and 13 bases stayed unmatched. Germline lookup yields CDR1 KGHSH and CDR2 LQKENI. There are 19 residues in the CDR3. The DNA of the CDR3 is TGTGCCAGCTCACCTGATATTGGGAAGAGCGGGAGGGCCTACAATGAGCAGTTCTTC. It translates to CASSPDIGKSGRAYNEQFF.

The V call is TRBV3-1 (or the pseudogene TRBV3-2), the J call TRBJ2-7, with 13 positions matching TRBD2. Trimming removed 4 bases from V and 7 bases from J; junction bases left unmatched: 7. The CDR3 contains 15 residues. Per germline, CDR1 LGHDT and CDR2 YNNKEL (reference sequence). CDR3 in amino acids: CASSRGLAGTWEQYF. The CDR3 bases are TGTGCCAGCAGCCGGGGACTAGCGGGGACGTGGGAGCAGTACTTC.

This clone has only a few counts. V is TRBV7-6 and J is TRBJ2-3; 12 nucleotides match TRBD2. V lost 5 bases, J lost 5 bases, and 8 bases stayed unmatched. CDR3 size: 16 residues. Germline V lookup: CDR1 SGHVS, CDR2 FNYEAQ. CDR3 sequence: CASSTRTSGEGDTQYF. Here the CDR3 DNA reads TGTGCCAGCAGCACGCGGACTAGCGGGGAGGGAGATACGCAGTATTTT. Combining the CDR3 with reference TRBV7-6 and TRBJ2-3 gives the whole variable domain GAGVSQSPRYKVTKRGQDVALRCDPISGHVSLYWYRQALGQGPEFLTYFNYEAQQDKSGLPNDRFSAERPEGSISTLTIQRTEQRDSAMYRCASSTRTSGEGDTQYFGPGTRLTVL.

The chain employs TRBV9 and TRBJ1-1; TRBD1 might be the D (5 bases). The CDR3 runs 15 residues. Germline assignment: CDR1 SGDLS and CDR2 YYNGEE. V lost 0 bases, J lost 5 bases, and 14 bases lay in between. The CDR3 here is CASSVGGRAETEAFF. The CDR3 nucleotides are TGTGCCAGCAGCGTAGGGGGCAGGGCGGAGACTGAAGCTTTCTTT.

This clone was counted only a few times. This rearrangement joins TRBV19 to TRBJ2-3, with D perhaps matching TRBD2 (6 bases). Trimming pared 4 bases from V and 5 bases from J, leaving 19 bases between. Germline V gives CDR1 LNHDA, CDR2 SQIVND (reference sequence). This CDR3 is 16 amino acids long. CDR3: CASSRGSGSGEDTQYF. CDR3 DNA: TGTGCCAGTAGTAGGGGTAGCGGTTCGGGGGAAGATACGCAGTATTTT.

The chain uses TRBV27 and TRBJ2-5; unclear D gene. The CDR3 is 16 residues long. With 4 bases removed from V and 2 bases from J, the gap between germline ends came to 17 bases. Germline lookup yields CDR1 MNHEY and CDR2 SMNVEV (reference sequence). The CDR3 DNA sequence: TGTGCCAGCAGTTCGCTTTATGGCAGCGAGCAAGAGACCCAGTACTTC. Its protein product is CASSSLYGSEQETQYF.

This clone has ten or more counts. The chain recombines TRBV6-6 with TRBJ1-1; TRBD1 agrees at 8 bases. CDR1 is MNHNY, CDR2 SVGAGI, per germline (reference sequence). The CDR3 extends over 12 amino acids. Trimming cost V 5 bases and J 11 bases; bases outside gene matches: 7. The CDR3 loop reads CASSPDREDAFF. The CDR3 DNA sequence: TGTGCCAGCAGTCCGGACAGGGAGGACGCTTTCTTT.